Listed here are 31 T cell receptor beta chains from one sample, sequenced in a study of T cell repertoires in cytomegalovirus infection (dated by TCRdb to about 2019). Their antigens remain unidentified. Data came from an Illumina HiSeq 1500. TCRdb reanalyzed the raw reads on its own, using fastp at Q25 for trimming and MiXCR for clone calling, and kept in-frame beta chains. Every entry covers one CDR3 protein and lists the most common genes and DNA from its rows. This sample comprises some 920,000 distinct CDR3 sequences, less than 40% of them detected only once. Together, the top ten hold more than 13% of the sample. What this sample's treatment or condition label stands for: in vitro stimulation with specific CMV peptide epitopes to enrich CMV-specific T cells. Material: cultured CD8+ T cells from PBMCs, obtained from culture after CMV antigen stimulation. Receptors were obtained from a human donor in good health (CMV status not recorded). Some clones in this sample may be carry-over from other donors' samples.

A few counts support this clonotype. CDR3 loop: CASSINGANEKLFF. In nucleotides, the CDR3 is TGTGCCAGCAGCATCAACGGGGCAAATGAAAAACTGTTTTTT. The V gene is TRBV7-3, the J gene TRBJ1-4, with D possibly being TRBD1 (5 bases). Germline V gene lookup returns CDR1 SGHTA and CDR2 FQGTGA. With 5 bases removed from V and 5 bases from J, the gap between germline ends came to 12 bases. This CDR3 spans 14 amino acids.

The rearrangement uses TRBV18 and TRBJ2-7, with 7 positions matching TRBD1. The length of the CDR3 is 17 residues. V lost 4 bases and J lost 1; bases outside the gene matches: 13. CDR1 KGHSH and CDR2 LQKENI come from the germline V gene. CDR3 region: CASSHTHLDRDSYEQYF. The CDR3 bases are TGTGCCAGCTCACACACCCACCTAGACAGGGATTCCTACGAGCAGTACTTC. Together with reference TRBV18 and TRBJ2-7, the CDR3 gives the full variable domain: NAGVMQNPRHLVRRRGQEARLRCSPMKGHSHVYWYRQLPEEGLKFMVYLQKENIIDESGMPKERFSAEFPKEGPSILRIQQVVRGDSAAYFCASSHTHLDRDSYEQYFGPGTRLTVT.

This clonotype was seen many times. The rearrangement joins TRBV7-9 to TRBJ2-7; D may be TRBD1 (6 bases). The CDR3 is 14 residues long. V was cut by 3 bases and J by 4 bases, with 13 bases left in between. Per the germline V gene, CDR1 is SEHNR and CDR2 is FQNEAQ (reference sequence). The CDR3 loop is CASSFRQGMYEQYV. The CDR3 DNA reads TGTGCCAGCAGCTTTAGGCAGGGGATGTACGAGCAGTACGTC.

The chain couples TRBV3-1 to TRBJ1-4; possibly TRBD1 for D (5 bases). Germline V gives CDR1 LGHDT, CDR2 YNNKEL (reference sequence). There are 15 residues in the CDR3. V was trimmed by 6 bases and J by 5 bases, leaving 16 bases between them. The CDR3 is CASRDTDKGNEKLFF. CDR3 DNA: TGTGCCAGCAGAGACACGGACAAGGGGAATGAAAAACTGTTTTTT. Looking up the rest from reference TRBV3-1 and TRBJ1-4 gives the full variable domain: DTAVSQTPKYLVTQMGNDKSIKCEQNLGHDTMYWYKQDSKKFLKIMFSYNNKELIINETVPNRFSPKSPDKAHLNLHINSLELGDSAVYFCASRDTDKGNEKLFFGSGTQLSVL.

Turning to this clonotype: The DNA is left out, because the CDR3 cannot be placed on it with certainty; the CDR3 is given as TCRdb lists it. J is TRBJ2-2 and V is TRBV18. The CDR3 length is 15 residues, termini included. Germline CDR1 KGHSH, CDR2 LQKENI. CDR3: CASSPIGFGAGELFF.

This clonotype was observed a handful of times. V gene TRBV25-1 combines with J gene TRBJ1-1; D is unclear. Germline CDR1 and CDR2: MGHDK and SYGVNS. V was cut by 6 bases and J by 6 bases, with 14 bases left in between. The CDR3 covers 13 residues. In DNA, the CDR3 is TGTGCCAGCAGGTCAGTCCGCCTGGCTGAAGCTTTCTTT. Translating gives CASRSVRLAEAFF.

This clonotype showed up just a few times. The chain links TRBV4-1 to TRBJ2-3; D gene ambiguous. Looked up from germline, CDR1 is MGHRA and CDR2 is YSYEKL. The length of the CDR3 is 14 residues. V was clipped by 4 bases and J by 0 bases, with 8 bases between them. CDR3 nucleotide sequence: TGCGCCAGCAGCCGGACCGCTAGCACAGATACGCAGTATTTT. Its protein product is CASSRTASTDTQYF.

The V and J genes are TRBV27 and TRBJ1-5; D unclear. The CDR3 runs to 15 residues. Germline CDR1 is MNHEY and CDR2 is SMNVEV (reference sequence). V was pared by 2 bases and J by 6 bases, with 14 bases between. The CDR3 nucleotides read TGTGCCAGCAGTTTAAGCGGGCCAGCGGTTCAGCCCCAGCATTTT. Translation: CASSLSGPAVQPQHF.

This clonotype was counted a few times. The CDR3 nucleotides are TGTGCCAGCAGCTCCCTTGAGGGAATCTATGACGGCTACACCTTC. This gives the protein CASSSLEGIYDGYTF. V gene TRBV11-1 combines with J gene TRBJ1-2; no firm D call. Germline assignment: CDR1 SGHAT and CDR2 FQDESV (reference sequence). Trimming removed 4 bases at V and 8 bases at J, with 20 bases between. The CDR3 sequence is 15 residues long.

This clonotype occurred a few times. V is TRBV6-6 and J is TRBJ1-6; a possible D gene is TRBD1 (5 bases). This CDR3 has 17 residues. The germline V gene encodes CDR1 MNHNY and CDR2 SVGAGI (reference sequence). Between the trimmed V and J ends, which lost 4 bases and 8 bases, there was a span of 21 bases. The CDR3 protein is CASSLLGDQVLDSPLHF. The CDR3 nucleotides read TGTGCCAGCAGTTTACTAGGGGATCAAGTGCTCGATTCACCCCTCCACTTT.

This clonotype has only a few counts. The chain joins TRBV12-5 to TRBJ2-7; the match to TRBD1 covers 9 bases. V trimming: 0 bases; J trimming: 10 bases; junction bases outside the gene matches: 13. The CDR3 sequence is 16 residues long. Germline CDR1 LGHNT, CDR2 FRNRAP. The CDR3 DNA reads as TGTGCTAGTGGTTTGGTACGGTCTTGGGGGACAGGGAATCAGTACGTC. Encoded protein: CASGLVRSWGTGNQYV.

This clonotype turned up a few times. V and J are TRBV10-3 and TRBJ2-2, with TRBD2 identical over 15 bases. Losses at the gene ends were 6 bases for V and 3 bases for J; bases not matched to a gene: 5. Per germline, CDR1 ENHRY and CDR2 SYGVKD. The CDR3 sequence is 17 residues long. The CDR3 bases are TGTGCCATCAGCGGGACTAGCGGGGGGCGACACACCGGGGAGCTGTTTTTT. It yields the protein CAISGTSGGRHTGELFF.

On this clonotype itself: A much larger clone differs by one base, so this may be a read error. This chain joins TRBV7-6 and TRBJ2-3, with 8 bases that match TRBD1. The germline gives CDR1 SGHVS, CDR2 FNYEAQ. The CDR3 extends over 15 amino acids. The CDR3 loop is CANSRTGPSTDTQYF. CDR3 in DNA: TGTGCCAACAGCAGGACAGGGCCTAGCACAGATACGCAGTATTTT.

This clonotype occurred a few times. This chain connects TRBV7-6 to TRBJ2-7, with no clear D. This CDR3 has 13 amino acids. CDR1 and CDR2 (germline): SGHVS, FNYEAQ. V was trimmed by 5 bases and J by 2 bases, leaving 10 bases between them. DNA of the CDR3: TGTGCCAGCAGCCCCCTAGAGCCCTACGAGCAGTACGTC. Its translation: CASSPLEPYEQYV.

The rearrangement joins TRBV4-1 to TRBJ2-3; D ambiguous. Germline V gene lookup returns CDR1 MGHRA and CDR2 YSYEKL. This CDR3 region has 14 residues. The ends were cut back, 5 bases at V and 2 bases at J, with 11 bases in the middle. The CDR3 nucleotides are TGCGCCAGCAGCTTCCTTAGGACCACAGATACGCAGTATTTT. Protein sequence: CASSFLRTTDTQYF.

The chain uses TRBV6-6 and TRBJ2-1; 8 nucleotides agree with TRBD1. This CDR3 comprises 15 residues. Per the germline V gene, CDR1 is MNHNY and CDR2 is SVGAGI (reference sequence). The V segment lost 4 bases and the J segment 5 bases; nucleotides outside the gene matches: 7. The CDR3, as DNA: TGTGCCAGCAGTTTCTCCGGGACAGGCAACAATGAGCAGTTCTTC. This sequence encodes CASSFSGTGNNEQFF.

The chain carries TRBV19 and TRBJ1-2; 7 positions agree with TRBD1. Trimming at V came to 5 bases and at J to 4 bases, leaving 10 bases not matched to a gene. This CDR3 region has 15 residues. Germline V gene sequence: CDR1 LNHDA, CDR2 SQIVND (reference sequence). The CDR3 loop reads CASSPSTGRVYGYTF. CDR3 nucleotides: TGTGCCAGTAGTCCCTCGACAGGGAGGGTCTATGGCTACACCTTC.

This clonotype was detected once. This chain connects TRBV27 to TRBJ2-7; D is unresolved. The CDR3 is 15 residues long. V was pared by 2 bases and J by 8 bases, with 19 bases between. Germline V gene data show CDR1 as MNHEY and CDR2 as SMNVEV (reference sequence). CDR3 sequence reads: CASSLKPPYVSQQYV. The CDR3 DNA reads TGTGCCAGCAGTTTAAAACCCCCCTACGTCAGCCAGCAGTACGTC.

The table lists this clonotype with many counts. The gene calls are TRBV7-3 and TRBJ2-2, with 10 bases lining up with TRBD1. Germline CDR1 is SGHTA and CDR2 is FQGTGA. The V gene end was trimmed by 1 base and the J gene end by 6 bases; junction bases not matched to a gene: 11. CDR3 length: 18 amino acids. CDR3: CASSLKDRGRSDSGELFF. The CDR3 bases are TGTGCCAGCAGCTTAAAAGACAGGGGGCGGTCAGACTCCGGGGAGCTGTTTTTT. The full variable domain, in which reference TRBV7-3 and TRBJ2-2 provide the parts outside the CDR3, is GAGVSQTPSNKVTEKGKYVELRCDPISGHTALYWYRQSLGQGPEFLIYFQGTGAADDSGLPNDRFFAVRPEGSVSTLKIQRTERGDSAVYLCASSLKDRGRSDSGELFFGEGSRLTVL.

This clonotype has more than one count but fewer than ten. CDR3 DNA: TGTGCCAGCAGTTACTCGTGGCTGGCGGTTTCTGAAGCTTTCTTT. It specifies CASSYSWLAVSEAFF. The chain carries TRBV6-6 and TRBJ1-1; the D is unclear. CDR1 is MNHNY, CDR2 SVGAGI, per germline (reference sequence). The CDR3 totals 15 residues. Trimming removed 0 bases at V and 6 bases at J, with 14 bases between.

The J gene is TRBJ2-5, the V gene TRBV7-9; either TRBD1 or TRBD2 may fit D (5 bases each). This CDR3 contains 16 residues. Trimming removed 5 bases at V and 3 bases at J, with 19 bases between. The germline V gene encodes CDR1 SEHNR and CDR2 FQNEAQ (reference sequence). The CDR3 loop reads CASSQDRDPSEETQYF. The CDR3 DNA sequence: TGTGCCAGCAGCCAAGACCGGGACCCGTCGGAAGAGACCCAGTACTTC.

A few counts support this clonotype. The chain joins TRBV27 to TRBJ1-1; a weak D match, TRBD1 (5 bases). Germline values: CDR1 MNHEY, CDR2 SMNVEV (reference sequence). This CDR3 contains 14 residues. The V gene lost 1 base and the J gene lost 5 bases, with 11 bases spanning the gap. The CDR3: CASSLWGSGTEAFF. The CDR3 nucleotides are TGTGCCAGCAGTTTATGGGGGAGCGGGACTGAAGCTTTCTTT.

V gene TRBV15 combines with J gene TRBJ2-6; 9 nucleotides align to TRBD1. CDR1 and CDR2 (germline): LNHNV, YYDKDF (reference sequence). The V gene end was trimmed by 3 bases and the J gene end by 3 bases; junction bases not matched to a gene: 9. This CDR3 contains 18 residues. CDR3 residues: CATSRTPGQGFGANVLTF. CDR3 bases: TGTGCCACCAGCAGGACTCCGGGACAGGGATTTGGGGCCAACGTCCTGACTTTC.

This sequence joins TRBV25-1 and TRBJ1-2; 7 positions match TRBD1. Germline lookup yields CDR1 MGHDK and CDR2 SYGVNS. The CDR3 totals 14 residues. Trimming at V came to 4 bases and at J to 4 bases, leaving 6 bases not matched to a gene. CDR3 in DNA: TGTGCCAGCAGTGGGACAGGTTGGGTCTATGGCTACACCTTC. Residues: CASSGTGWVYGYTF.

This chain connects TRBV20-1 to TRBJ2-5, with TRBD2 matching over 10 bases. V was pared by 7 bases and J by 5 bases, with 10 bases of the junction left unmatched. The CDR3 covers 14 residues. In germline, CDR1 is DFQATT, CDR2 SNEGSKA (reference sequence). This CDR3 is CSGPERGGRETQYF. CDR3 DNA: TGCAGTGGTCCCGAGCGGGGGGGCCGGGAGACCCAGTACTTC.

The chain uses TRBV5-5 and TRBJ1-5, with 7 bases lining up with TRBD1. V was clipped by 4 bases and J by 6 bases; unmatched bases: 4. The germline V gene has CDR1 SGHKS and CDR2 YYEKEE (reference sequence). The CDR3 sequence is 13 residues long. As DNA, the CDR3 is TGTGCCAGCAGCAAGGACAGGACTCAGCCCCAGCATTTT. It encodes CASSKDRTQPQHF.

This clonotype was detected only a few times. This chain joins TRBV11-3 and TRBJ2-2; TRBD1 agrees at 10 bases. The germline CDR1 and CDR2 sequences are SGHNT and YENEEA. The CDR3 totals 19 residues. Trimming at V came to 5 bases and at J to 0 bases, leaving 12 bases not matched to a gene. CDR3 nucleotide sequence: TGTGCCAGCAGCCCCCGATTTGGGACAGGGGTCCCGAACACCGGGGAGCTGTTTTTT. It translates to CASSPRFGTGVPNTGELFF. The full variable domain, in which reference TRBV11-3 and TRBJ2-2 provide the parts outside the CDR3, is EAGVVQSPRYKIIEKKQPVAFWCNPISGHNTLYWYLQNLGQGPELLIRYENEEAVDDSQLPKDRFSAERLKGVDSTLKIQPAELGDSAVYLCASSPRFGTGVPNTGELFFGEGSRLTVL.

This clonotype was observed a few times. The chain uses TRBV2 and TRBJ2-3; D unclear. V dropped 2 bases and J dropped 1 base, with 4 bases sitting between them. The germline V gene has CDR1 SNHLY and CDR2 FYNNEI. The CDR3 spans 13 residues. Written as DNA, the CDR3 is TGTGCCAGCAGTGAAAGGGGCACAGATACGCAGTATTTT. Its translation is CASSERGTDTQYF.

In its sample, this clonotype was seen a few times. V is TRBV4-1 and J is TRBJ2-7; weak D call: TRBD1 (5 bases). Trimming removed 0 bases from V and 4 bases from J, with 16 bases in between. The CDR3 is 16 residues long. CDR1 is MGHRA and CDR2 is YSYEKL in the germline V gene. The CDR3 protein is CASSQDFGRAGYEQYF. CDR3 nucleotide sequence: TGCGCCAGCAGCCAAGATTTCGGCAGGGCCGGGTACGAGCAGTACTTC.

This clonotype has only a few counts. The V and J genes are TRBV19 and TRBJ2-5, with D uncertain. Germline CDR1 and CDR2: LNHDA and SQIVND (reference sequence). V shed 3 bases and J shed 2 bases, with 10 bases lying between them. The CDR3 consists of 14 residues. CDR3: CASSIGSDQETQYF. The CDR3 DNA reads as TGTGCCAGTAGTATTGGGTCAGATCAAGAGACCCAGTACTTC.

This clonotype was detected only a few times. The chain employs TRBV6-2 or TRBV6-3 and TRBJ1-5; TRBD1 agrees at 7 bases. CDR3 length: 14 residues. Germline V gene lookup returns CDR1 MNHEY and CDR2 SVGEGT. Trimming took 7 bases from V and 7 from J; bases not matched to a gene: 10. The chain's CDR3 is CASTRETGEQPQHF. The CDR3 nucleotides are TGTGCCAGCACCAGAGAAACAGGGGAGCAGCCCCAGCATTTT.